This T cell receptor (beta chain) comes out of a study of shared clonotypes between healthy human individuals. Study context: Contributing individuals were two females and three males aged 18 to 49. General observations from the study: What naive subsets generally showed was a larger estimated richness than memory subsets showed. Among donors, the sharing of clonotypes was expected to be influenced by sequencing depth.

Positive CCR7 selection of CD45RO-negative cells yielded the naive CD8 cells, and terminally differentiated effector memory CD45RA+ cells were excluded. Clones were sequenced by immunoSEQ multiplex PCR, and TCRdb holds only the in-frame ones, with some missing. The sample lists around 1.9 million clones; roughly 93% were seen once. On this clone itself: The target antigen is unknown.

This CDR3 is 14 amino acids long. The junction had 3 bases not matched to a gene; V was cut back by 5 bases and J by 1 base. The germline V gene encodes CDR1 MNHNY and CDR2 SVGAGI (reference sequence). The sample comprised naive CD8+ T cells from PBMCs. This TCR derives from a man aged 18 to 29 in good health. Some clones in this sample may be carry-over from other donors' samples. The genes are TRBV6-6 and TRBJ2-7, with TRBD1 matching 9 bases. Written as DNA, the CDR3 is TGTGCCAGCAGTCAAGACAGGGGGTCCTACGAGCAGTACTTC. This encodes CASSQDRGSYEQYF.